This T cell receptor (beta chain) was recorded in a study of T-cell memory formation after mild COVID-19. Whole-study findings and limits: Contracting clones localized mainly to CM and EM when CD4+ and mainly to EMRA when CD8+.

Germline CDR1 reads SSHAT; CDR2 reads FNYEAQ (reference sequence). This CDR3 region has 15 residues. This clonotype has a handful of counts. Its antigen remains unknown. At one of its ends the junction is not consistent with the germline gene, which may arise from a read error. Each CDR3 protein gets one entry after TCRdb re-called the 5' RACE reads with MiXCR. The data hold some 49,000 distinct CDR3 sequences, with 25% to 35% observed a single time. The TCR sequence derives from a man between 18 and 35 years old who had mild COVID-19 (a few samples of this study predate the infection). Cell type and time point are not known. This chain uses TRBV7-7 with TRBJ2-5; 7 bases are a match to TRBD1. The sequenced sample was PBMCs or a T cell subset sorted from them (not recorded which). This CDR3 reads CASSLAKGAGETQYF. The CDR3 DNA follows: TGTGCTAGCAGCTTAGCAAAGGGGGCTGGTGAGACCCAGTACTTC.